The present entry profiles one T cell receptor (beta chain) with its context. Assay: immunoSEQ multiplex PCR; the TCRdb copy retains only in-frame clones and omits some. Here the sample spans about 58,000 clones, around 78% being singletons. These data belong to a study of radiation and T cells in renal cell carcinoma. As to time point: blood 2 weeks post-SBRT. Treatment indicated: 15 Gy SBRT to primary tumor, nephrectomy 4 weeks later. Clear cell pathology was present in this patient's renal cell carcinoma. V trimming: 8 bases; J trimming: 8 bases; junction bases outside the gene matches: 4. Germline lookup yields CDR1 MNHEY and CDR2 SVGAGI. This CDR3 has 13 amino acids.

Sample: blood, taken from a patient whose treatment included radiotherapy and nephrectomy. This sequence originates from a man in his 60s with renal cell carcinoma. The chain joins TRBV6-5 to TRBJ1-6; 9 nucleotides line up with TRBD1. CDR3 coding DNA: TGTGCCAGCGGTGGGACAGGGCATTCACCCCTCCACTTT. Translation gives CASGGTGHSPLHF.